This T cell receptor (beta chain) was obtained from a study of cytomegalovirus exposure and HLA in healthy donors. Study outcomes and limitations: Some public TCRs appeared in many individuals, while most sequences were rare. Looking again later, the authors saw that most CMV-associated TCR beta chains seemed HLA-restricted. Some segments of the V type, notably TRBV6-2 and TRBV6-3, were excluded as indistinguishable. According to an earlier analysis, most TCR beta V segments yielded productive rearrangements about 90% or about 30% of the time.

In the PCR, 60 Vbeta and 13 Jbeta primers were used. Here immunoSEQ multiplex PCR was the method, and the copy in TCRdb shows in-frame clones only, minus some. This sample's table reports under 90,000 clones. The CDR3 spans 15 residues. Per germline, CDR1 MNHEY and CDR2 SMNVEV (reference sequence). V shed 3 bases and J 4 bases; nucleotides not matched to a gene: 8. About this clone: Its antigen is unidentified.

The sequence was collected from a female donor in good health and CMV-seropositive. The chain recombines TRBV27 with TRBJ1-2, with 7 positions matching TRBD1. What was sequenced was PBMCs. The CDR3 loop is CASSFRSTGTYGYTF. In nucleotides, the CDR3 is TGTGCCAGCAGTTTTCGCTCGACAGGGACCTATGGCTACACCTTC.